The TCR beta chain under discussion was sequenced for a study of identical twins (dated by TCRdb to 2015 to 2016). Context from the whole study: The study deep-sequenced TCR alpha and beta repertoires from monozygotic twins, unrelated adults of various ages and cord blood to test whether fetal clonotypes persist. To rule out contamination, replicate twin experiments were performed at different times with different library preparation protocols. The investigation overall reported the following: Because the same donors could not be followed over many years, the conclusions relied on cross-sectional statistical analysis. Abundant cord blood beta clonotypes had fewer insertions, young adult naive repertoires showed a similar but weaker trend, and memory repertoires showed no such trend. Out-of-frame TCR alpha sharing in monozygotic twins was systematically underestimated by recombination models, whereas sharing between unrelated individuals was in agreement with the recombination models. Invariant T cells such as MAIT and iNKT could partly confound zero-insertion analyses, although diverse VJ usage argued against such confounding for most clonotypes. Compared with coincidental sharing between unrelated individuals, an excess of low generation-probability sequences was observed among out-of-frame TCR alpha sequences shared between twins. In beta out-of-frame sequences, excess twin sharing was weaker, because having fewer shared sequences lowered the signal-to-noise ratio.

This clonotype was observed many times. Its antigen is currently not known. Per-base quality was not reported, and no clone a single base away is much larger than it. The V end gives up 11 bases and the J end 7 bases, leaving 8 bases in the junction not matched to a gene. Sequences ENHRY (CDR1) and SYGVKD (CDR2) are obtained from the germline V gene. The CDR3 runs 13 amino acids, cysteine and phenylalanine included. Only CDR3 DNA remains: 39 bases, in frame from the first base. The library was built by means of 5' RACE. Sequenced using an Illumina HiSeq 2000. Template switching introduced a universal primer binding site; the final cDNA contained a unique molecular identifier, enabling accurate counting of TCR cDNA molecules. First-strand cDNA for TCR alpha and beta chains was synthesized from specific primers in the conserved constant-segment region. To control for contamination, each cDNA library was double barcoded with a SMART-Mk sample barcode plus Illumina barcodes. TruSeq adapter sequences, together with Illumina sample barcodes, were added in two successive PCR steps. The TCR alpha and beta cDNA libraries were sequenced on the Illumina HiSeq platform using custom primers. For the original study's pipeline: Unique molecular identifiers were extracted from raw reads with MiGEC, and CDR3 positions were determined with MiXCR. For each individual, recombination models were inferred using an EM algorithm with the repgenHMM and IGoR tools. Shared clonotypes were analyzed with the tcR package in R, and sharing was normalized by the product of cloneset sizes. To study raw recombination without the effects of thymic and clonal selection, out-of-frame nonproductive sequences were analyzed. The raw public reads went through TCRdb reprocessing: fastp at Q25, MiXCR clone calling, in-frame beta chains kept. Each entry is one CDR3 protein sequence, shown with its most common DNA and genes. These V and J calls are TCRdb output, not the study's own analysis. Counted in this sample were about 390,000 distinct CDR3 sequences; roughly 9% of them appeared once. The top ten clones comprise around 8.6% of the sample.

Every donor in the study was a healthy Caucasian. Three unrelated non-twin adults were additionally sequenced: a male aged 18 to 30, a male aged 50 to 59 and a female aged 50 to 59. Using Miltenyi CD45RO+ enrichment and human naive T-cell isolation kits, memory (CD45RO+) and naive T cells were isolated from PBMC. The sequenced sample consisted of naive T cells sorted from blood. What this sample's cell subset or site label stands for: cells isolated with a human naive T-cell isolation kit. The TCR sequence derives from a woman in her fifties or sixties in good health. The V and J segments used are TRBV10-3 and TRBJ2-4, with TRBD2 matching 10 junction bases. The CDR3 protein sequence reads: CAVKAGGLNIQYF. The nucleotide sequence reads as follows: TGTGCCGTAAAAGCGGGAGGGTTGAACATTCAGTACTTC.